The 21 T cell receptor beta chains below all came from one sample that was sequenced in a study of metastatic and nonmetastatic thyroid tumors. Every patient underwent thyroid surgery untreated. TCRdb reanalyzed the PCR reads with MiXCR. This sample carries about 28,000 clones, 20% to 25% of them seen once, and the ten largest clones take about two fifths. The sample comprised blood. Receptors were obtained from a female donor with papillary thyroid cancer or a benign thyroid nodule (not recorded which). Some clones in this sample may be carry-over from other donors' samples.

This clone was counted ten times or more. The chain has TRBV20-1 and TRBJ2-5, with D hard to call. Between the trimmed V and J ends, which lost 3 bases and 5 bases, there was a span of 4 bases. Looked up from germline, CDR1 is DFQATT and CDR2 is SNEGSKA (reference sequence). This CDR3 is built from 10 residues. In nucleotides, the CDR3 is TGCAGTGCTAGCACCGAGACCCAGTACTTC. Its protein product is CSASTETQYF.

This clone has ten or more counts. The chain uses TRBV15 and TRBJ2-5; D is unresolved. V lost 0 bases to trimming and J lost 2 bases, with 13 bases between them. Germline V CDR1 and CDR2: LNHNV, YYDKDF (reference sequence). The CDR3 has 16 amino acids. The CDR3 DNA is TGTGCCACCAGCAGAGACCGACCACAGATTCAAGAGACCCAGTACTTC. This gives the protein CATSRDRPQIQETQYF.

This clone was recorded many times. The chain couples TRBV6-4 to TRBJ2-3; D might be TRBD1 or TRBD2, each matching 5 bases. Germline lookup yields CDR1 MRHNA and CDR2 SNTAGT. Between the trimmed V and J ends, which lost 4 bases and 2 bases, there was a span of 7 bases. This CDR3 spans 13 amino acids. CDR3 residues: CASSAGTTDTQYF. The CDR3 DNA sequence: TGTGCCAGCAGTGCCGGGACCACAGATACGCAGTATTTT.

The genes are TRBV19 and TRBJ2-2; D remains unclear. This CDR3 has 17 residues. Germline CDR1 reads LNHDA; CDR2 reads SQIVND (reference sequence). Trimming left V 4 bases short and J 2 bases short, with 17 bases between. CDR3 amino acids: CASSTSSRLANTGELFF. The CDR3 region has the DNA TGTGCCAGTAGTACCTCCAGTCGACTTGCCAACACCGGGGAGCTGTTTTTT. Full variable domain (outside the CDR3, taken from reference TRBV19 and TRBJ2-2): DGGITQSPKYLFRKEGQNVTLSCEQNLNHDAMYWYRQDPGQGLRLIYYSQIVNDFQKGDIAEGYSVSREKKESFPLTVTSAQKNPTAFYLCASSTSSRLANTGELFFGEGSRLTVL.

This clone was found many times. The chain links TRBV4-2 to TRBJ2-1; TRBD2 agrees at 14 bases. This CDR3 contains 17 residues. The germline V gene encodes CDR1 LGHNA and CDR2 YNFKEQ. V lost 5 bases to trimming and J lost 7 bases; unmatched junction nucleotides: 10. In DNA form, the CDR3 reads TGTGCCAGCAGCGAACTCCGACTAGCGGGAGGGCCTAATGAGCAGTTCTTC. As protein: CASSELRLAGGPNEQFF.

The rearrangement uses TRBV5-1 and TRBJ1-1, with TRBD1 as a possible D gene (5 bases). V was pared by 4 bases and J by 4 bases, with 14 bases between. CDR1 and CDR2 (germline): SGHRS, YFSETQ. The CDR3 spans 14 residues. CDR3 protein: CASSGTMGGTEAFF. The CDR3 region has the DNA TGCGCCAGCAGCGGAACAATGGGGGGCACTGAAGCTTTCTTT.

The chain is built from TRBV10-3 and TRBJ2-7; D is possibly TRBD1 (6 bases). Germline loops: CDR1 ENHRY, CDR2 SYGVKD. This CDR3 is built from 12 residues. Trimming shortened V by 6 bases and J by 2 bases, and 8 bases separated the two germline ends. Here the CDR3 DNA reads TGTGCCATCAGAAAGGGGGCCTACGAGCAGTACTTC. Translation: CAIRKGAYEQYF.

Many counts were recorded for this clone. The CDR3 DNA sequence: TGCGCCAGCAGCCGGGGGAATGAGCAGTTCTTC. It specifies CASSRGNEQFF. This rearrangement joins TRBV4-1 to TRBJ2-1, with D perhaps matching TRBD1 or TRBD2 (5 bases each). Germline V CDR1 and CDR2: MGHRA, YSYEKL. The CDR3 is 11 residues long. Trimming took 4 bases from V and 7 from J, leaving 5 bases between them.

The table lists this clone with many counts. The CDR3 loop is CASSLGHTNQPQHF. DNA for the CDR3: TGCGCCAGCAGCTTGGGACACACAAATCAGCCCCAGCATTTT. V gene TRBV5-1 combines with J gene TRBJ1-5; D is unclear. Looked up from germline, CDR1 is SGHRS and CDR2 is YFSETQ. Trimming cost V 0 bases and J 4 bases, with 8 bases left between them. The CDR3 loop spans 14 amino acids.

This rearrangement joins TRBV5-1 to TRBJ2-1, with TRBD2 identical over 10 bases. The germline gives CDR1 SGHRS, CDR2 YFSETQ. V dropped 3 bases and J dropped 4; count of bases not matched to a gene: 4. This CDR3 spans 15 amino acids. The CDR3 reads CASSSGTSAYNEQFF. The DNA of the CDR3 is TGCGCCAGCAGCTCCGGGACTAGCGCTTACAATGAGCAGTTCTTC.

In its sample, this clone was seen many times. This chain uses TRBV6-1 with TRBJ1-5; no clear D. CDR1 is MNHNS and CDR2 is SASEGT in the germline V gene. This CDR3 region has 14 residues. Deletions cut 7 bases from V and 1 base from J, with 11 bases between. The CDR3 region has the DNA TGTGCCAGCATTCCGGATTTGAGCAATCAGCCCCAGCATTTT. As protein: CASIPDLSNQPQHF.

The chain carries TRBV9 and TRBJ2-2; tentative D call: TRBD2 (6 bases). CDR1 and CDR2 (germline): SGDLS, YYNGEE. V dropped 5 bases and J dropped 15 bases, with 23 bases sitting between them. This CDR3 region has 14 residues. CDR3 DNA: TGTGCCAGCAGTGGGACTGGCAACACCGGGGATATGTTTTTT. Protein: CASSGTGNTGDMFF.

In its sample, this clone is medium-sized (0.01 to 0.1%). The chain joins TRBV27 to TRBJ1-5; D unclear. The CDR3 is made up of 15 amino acids. Looked up from germline, CDR1 is MNHEY and CDR2 is SMNVEV (reference sequence). V dropped 0 bases and J dropped 5 bases, with 11 bases sitting between them. The CDR3 DNA reads TGTGCCAGCAGTTTATCCAGTCGTGGAGATCAGCCCCAGCATTTT. Encoded protein: CASSLSSRGDQPQHF.

This clone has just a few counts. This rearrangement joins TRBV6-5 to TRBJ2-1, with D possibly TRBD1 on 5 matching bases. Germline assignment: CDR1 MNHEY and CDR2 SVGAGI. CDR3 length: 14 residues. V lost 2 bases and J lost 0, with 5 bases in between. CDR3 DNA sequence: TGTGCCAGCAGTTACGACAGCTCCTACAATGAGCAGTTCTTC. It yields the protein CASSYDSSYNEQFF.

Ten or more counts support this clone. The V gene is TRBV19, the J gene TRBJ2-3; TRBD1 matches at 9 bases. Per the germline V gene, CDR1 is LNHDA and CDR2 is SQIVND (reference sequence). The CDR3 consists of 16 residues. Trimming took 3 bases from V and 4 from J; bases not matched to a gene: 8. CDR3 loop: CASSMDRGGTSDTQYF. The CDR3, as DNA: TGTGCCAGTAGTATGGACAGGGGAGGGACTTCAGATACGCAGTATTTT.

A note on this clone: The junction departs from the called germline gene at one end, perhaps through a read error. This chain joins TRBV7-9 and TRBJ1-2; D might be TRBD1 (6 bases). Per germline, CDR1 SEHNR and CDR2 FQNEAQ (reference sequence). The CDR3 sequence is 15 residues long. CDR3 coding DNA: TGTGCCTGCAGCTTAGAGGCGGGGGCCAATTATGGCTACACCTTC. Translation gives CACSLEAGANYGYTF.

This clone was seen ten or more times. The chain employs TRBV2 and TRBJ2-6; D is perhaps TRBD2 (5 bases). The CDR3 covers 15 residues. V was clipped by 8 bases and J by 4 bases, with 15 bases between them. Germline loops: CDR1 SNHLY, CDR2 FYNNEI. The CDR3 sequence: CASLLGSVGANVLTF. In DNA form, the CDR3 reads TGTGCCAGCTTGTTGGGGAGCGTCGGGGCCAACGTCCTGACTTTC.

This clone was seen many times. This chain joins TRBV10-2 and TRBJ2-5, with 10 bases fitting TRBD2. The germline V gene encodes CDR1 WSHSY and CDR2 SAAADI. V gave up 2 bases and J gave up 0 bases; unmatched junction bases: 9. This CDR3 region has 18 residues. The CDR3 DNA follows: TGCGCCAGCAGTGAGCCCCCCCGTAGCGGGGGGTACCAAGAGACCCAGTACTTC. Translation gives CASSEPPRSGGYQETQYF.

This clone was seen many times. CDR3 residues: CASRLAGVETQYF. Written as DNA, the CDR3 is TGTGCCTCCCGTCTAGCGGGGGTAGAGACCCAGTACTTC. The chain joins TRBV30 to TRBJ2-5; TRBD2 matches at 10 bases. The V gene end was trimmed by 7 bases and the J gene end by 4 bases; junction bases not matched to a gene: 6. Germline V CDR1 and CDR2: GTSNPN, SVGIG (reference sequence). This CDR3 comprises 13 residues.

This clone was counted many times. V usage is TRBV20-1 and J usage is TRBJ1-2; D may be TRBD1 (6 bases). The CDR3 runs 12 residues. Trimming shortened V by 6 bases and J by 2 bases, and 10 bases separated the two germline ends. Germline CDR1 reads DFQATT; CDR2 reads SNEGSKA (reference sequence). CDR3 sequence reads: CSALQGNYGYTF. CDR3 DNA sequence: TGCAGTGCCTTACAGGGAAACTATGGCTACACCTTC.

This clone is deemed medium-sized. This chain uses TRBV24-1 with TRBJ2-1; 8 nucleotides agree with TRBD2. This CDR3 has 16 residues. The ends lost 3 bases at V and 9 bases at J; junction bases unmatched: 12. Per germline, CDR1 KGHDR and CDR2 SFDVKD. CDR3 DNA: TGTGCCACCAGTGATCTCCCGGGGCGGGGGGCAAGTGAGCAGTTCTTC. The encoded protein is CATSDLPGRGASEQFF.